This T cell receptor (beta chain) is drawn from a study of T-cell memory formation after mild COVID-19. TCRdb called the 5' RACE reads again in MiXCR, with one record for every CDR3 protein. The sample lists around 370,000 distinct CDR3 sequences; around 21% were seen once. The CDR3 spans 14 residues. V lost 5 bases to trimming and J lost 5 bases, with 15 bases between them. Germline V gives CDR1 SGHTA, CDR2 FQGNSA. This clonotype was seen only a few times. This chain joins TRBV7-2 and TRBJ1-1; D uncertain. This clonotype was obtained from an adult woman who had mild COVID-19 (a few samples of this study predate the infection). Cell type and time point are not known. Sample: PBMCs or a T cell subset sorted from them (not recorded which). In nucleotides, the CDR3 is TGTGCCAGCAGCCTAATGGTCGGCGGAACTGAAGCTTTCTTT. It is translated as CASSLMVGGTEAFF.